These 22 T cell receptor beta chains originate from one sample sequenced in a study of cytotoxic CD8 clonotypes in ibrutinib-treated CLL (dated by TCRdb to about 2021). The method behind the library was the immunoSEQ multiplex PCR assay. TCRdb provides this immuneACCESS table in a form limited to in-frame rearrangements. Some clones are lacking; in checked studies, under half of them reflect an unresolved V gene, and why the rest are absent is not known. This sample has some 310,000 clones in its table, and just under 80% of those were observed once. The ten largest clones take up over 6.5% of the sample. The sample was PBMCs, taken before ibrutinib treatment. The receptors were gathered from a human donor with chronic lymphocytic leukemia.

This clone was picked up one time. This chain uses TRBV11-2 with TRBJ2-5; D gene ambiguous. Germline CDR1 is SGHAT and CDR2 is FQNNGV. V was pared by 1 base and J by 6 bases, with 6 bases between. The CDR3 totals 12 residues. The CDR3 sequence is CASSLVGKTQYF. CDR3 coding DNA: TGTGCCAGCAGCTTAGTTGGGAAGACCCAGTACTTC.

V usage is TRBV4-3 and J usage is TRBJ2-3; possible D gene TRBD1, 6 bases. With 1 base removed from V and 0 bases from J, the gap between germline ends came to 17 bases. CDR1 and CDR2 (germline): LGHNA, YSLEER. This CDR3 has 18 amino acids. CDR3 in amino acids: CASSQGIGLTGSTDTQYF. CDR3 coding DNA: TGCGCCAGCAGCCAAGGGATCGGGCTGACAGGTAGCACAGATACGCAGTATTTT.

This clone has a single count. The rearrangement uses TRBV6-5 and TRBJ1-1; TRBD1 might be the D (6 bases). V lost 6 bases and J lost 4, with 12 bases in between. The length of the CDR3 is 13 residues. CDR1 is MNHEY and CDR2 is SVGAGI in the germline V gene. The CDR3 loop reads CASRLGGGTEAFF. The CDR3, as DNA: TGTGCCAGCAGACTAGGGGGGGGCACTGAAGCTTTCTTT.

This clone has a single count. The gene calls are TRBV6-5 and TRBJ2-5; no definite D call. Germline values: CDR1 MNHEY, CDR2 SVGAGI. V lost 3 bases to trimming and J lost 7 bases, with 6 bases between them. This CDR3 has 11 residues. CDR3 amino acids: CASSYGTTQYF. The CDR3 coding sequence is TGTGCCAGCAGTTATGGCACGACCCAGTACTTC.

The chain uses TRBV11-1 and TRBJ1-2; tentatively, D is TRBD1 (6 bases). The CDR3 runs to 16 residues. The germline V and J ends were trimmed by 4 bases and 4 bases, with 19 bases remaining between them. CDR1 and CDR2 (germline): SGHAT, FQDESV (reference sequence). CDR3: CASSSPGGGGGYGYTF. The CDR3 DNA reads TGTGCCAGCAGCTCACCTGGCGGAGGGGGTGGCTATGGCTACACCTTC. Full variable domain (remainder filled in from reference TRBV11-1 and TRBJ1-2): EAEVAQSPRYKITEKSQAVAFWCDPISGHATLYWYRQILGQGPELLVQFQDESVVDDSQLPKDRFSAERLKGVDSTLKIQPAELGDSAMYLCASSSPGGGGGYGYTFGSGTRLTVV.

This clone was seen only once. This chain joins TRBV7-8 and TRBJ2-3; the match to TRBD2 covers 7 bases. Germline loops: CDR1 SGHVS, CDR2 FQNEAQ. There are 14 residues in the CDR3. The V gene end was trimmed by 1 base and the J gene end by 4 bases; junction bases not matched to a gene: 2. The CDR3, as DNA: TGTGCCAGCAGCTTAGGCGGGAGCGCAGATACGCAGTATTTT. Translating gives CASSLGGSADTQYF.

The rearrangement joins TRBV25-1 to TRBJ2-7, with a weak D call TRBD2 (5 bases). Deletions cut 7 bases from V and 0 bases from J, with 10 bases between. This CDR3 has 13 amino acids. Germline V gene lookup returns CDR1 MGHDK and CDR2 SYGVNS. The DNA for the CDR3 is TGTGCCAGCACGACGGGGAGCTCCTACGAGCAGTACTTC. It yields the protein CASTTGSSYEQYF.

The chain carries TRBV7-6 and TRBJ2-1; 9 bases line up with TRBD2. The CDR3 totals 14 residues. Germline V lookup: CDR1 SGHVS, CDR2 FNYEAQ. V shed 5 bases, J shed 6 bases, and the junction held 5 bases outside the gene matches. The CDR3 loop reads CASSVSGSPNEQFF. In DNA, the CDR3 is TGTGCCAGCAGCGTTAGCGGGAGCCCCAATGAGCAGTTCTTC.

V and J are TRBV27 and TRBJ1-4; possible D gene TRBD1, 6 bases. The CDR3 contains 14 residues. Germline V gene data show CDR1 as MNHEY and CDR2 as SMNVEV (reference sequence). Trimming took off 2 bases at V and 2 bases at J, with 6 bases between the two ends. The DNA of the CDR3 is TGTGCCAGCAGTTTAACAGGGACTAATGAAAAACTGTTTTTT. Translated: CASSLTGTNEKLFF.

Concerning this clone itself: A junction boundary mismatches the germline segment, possibly from a read error. The J gene is TRBJ1-4, the V gene TRBV30; D is uncertain. CDR3 length: 11 amino acids. Germline CDR1 and CDR2: GTSNPN and SVGIG (reference sequence). The CDR3 protein is CACNKGENGVF. The CDR3 DNA sequence: TGTGCCTGCAACAAGGGCGAAAATGGGGTTTTT.

The V call is TRBV27, the J call TRBJ2-5; 7 bases match TRBD1. Trimming took 6 bases from V and 1 from J; bases not matched to a gene: 2. This CDR3 has 13 amino acids. Looked up from germline, CDR1 is MNHEY and CDR2 is SMNVEV (reference sequence). CDR3 bases: TGTGCCAGCAGGAGGGGGCGCCAAGAGACCCAGTACTTC. Translating it yields CASRRGRQETQYF.

The rearrangement links TRBV7-2 to TRBJ2-2; D might be TRBD2 (5 bases). This CDR3 is built from 16 residues. The germline gives CDR1 SGHTA, CDR2 FQGNSA. V was cut by 3 bases and J by 4 bases, with 15 bases left in between. For the CDR3, the DNA is TGTGCCAGCAGCTTGCGGGCCTTGGGCGGCACCGGGGAGCTGTTTTTT. It is translated as CASSLRALGGTGELFF.

CDR3 residues: CASSVGSSSYNEQFF. Written as DNA, the CDR3 is TGTGCCAGCAGCGTAGGAAGTTCCTCCTACAATGAGCAGTTCTTC. The V gene is TRBV9, the J gene TRBJ2-1, with D uncertain. CDR3 length: 15 residues. V dropped 0 bases and J dropped 0 bases, with 7 bases sitting between them. Germline V gene data show CDR1 as SGDLS and CDR2 as YYNGEE. The full variable domain, in which reference TRBV9 and TRBJ2-1 provide the parts outside the CDR3, is DSGVTQTPKHLITATGQRVTLRCSPRSGDLSVYWYQQSLDQGLQFLIQYYNGEERAKGNILERFSAQQFPDLHSELNLSSLELGDSALYFCASSVGSSSYNEQFFGPGTRLTVL.

This clone occurred a few times. J is TRBJ1-4 and V is TRBV5-1; TRBD1 matches 8 bases. V shed 2 bases, J shed 8 bases, and the junction held 2 bases outside the gene matches. Germline V gene lookup returns CDR1 SGHRS and CDR2 YFSETQ. The CDR3 extends over 13 amino acids. The CDR3 loop is CASSFGQGEKLFF. CDR3 DNA: TGCGCCAGCAGCTTCGGACAGGGAGAAAAACTGTTTTTT.

The V gene is TRBV7-9, the J gene TRBJ2-2, with a weak D call TRBD2 (6 bases). This CDR3 has 15 amino acids. CDR1 and CDR2 (germline): SEHNR, FQNEAQ (reference sequence). Trimming cost V 3 bases and J 7 bases, with 15 bases left between them. The DNA of the CDR3 is TGTGCCAGCAGCTTGAGTGGAGGGCCAGGCGGGGAGCTGTTTTTT. This codes for CASSLSGGPGGELFF.

The chain is built from TRBV27 and TRBJ2-5; TRBD1 matches at 7 bases. CDR3 length equals 15 residues. Germline V gene lookup returns CDR1 MNHEY and CDR2 SMNVEV (reference sequence). V dropped 5 bases and J dropped 4; count of bases not matched to a gene: 10. CDR3 nucleotides: TGTGCCAGCAGTGCCGCCCGGGCAGGGGGAGAGACCCAGTACTTC. Its translation: CASSAARAGGETQYF.

The chain has TRBV9 and TRBJ2-1; TRBD1 agrees at 10 bases. This CDR3 has 19 residues. CDR1 and CDR2 (germline): SGDLS, YYNGEE. V was clipped by 2 bases and J by 1 base; unmatched bases: 12. The CDR3 sequence: CASSVPRDRGPRSYNEQFF. The DNA for the CDR3 is TGTGCCAGCAGCGTTCCCCGGGACAGGGGCCCGAGGTCCTACAATGAGCAGTTCTTC.

The chain employs TRBV2 and TRBJ1-1, with D unresolved. Trimming removed 1 base from V and 1 base from J, with 4 bases in between. This CDR3 contains 13 residues. The V gene's germline CDR1 is SNHLY and CDR2 FYNNEI. The DNA for the CDR3 is TGTGCCAGCAGTGAAGTAGAGAACACTGAAGCTTTCTTT. Its protein is CASSEVENTEAFF. Full variable domain (remainder filled in from reference TRBV2 and TRBJ1-1): EPEVTQTPSHQVTQMGQEVILRCVPISNHLYFYWYRQILGQKVEFLVSFYNNEISEKSEIFDDQFSVERPDGSNFTLKIRSTKLEDSAMYFCASSEVENTEAFFGQGTRLTVV.

Written as DNA, the CDR3 is TGTGCCAGCAGCGGAGGGTTAAGCTCTGGAAACACCATATATTTT. As protein: CASSGGLSSGNTIYF. This sequence joins TRBV9 and TRBJ1-3, with D hard to call. Germline V gene lookup returns CDR1 SGDLS and CDR2 YYNGEE. The CDR3 sequence is 15 residues long. The V end lost 3 bases, the J end lost 0 bases, and 10 bases lay between the germline ends.

The rearrangement links TRBV7-9 to TRBJ2-3; 13 nucleotides match TRBD2. The CDR3 is made up of 16 amino acids. Germline V gene data show CDR1 as SEHNR and CDR2 as FQNEAQ (reference sequence). J gave up 0 bases and V 6 bases, and 3 bases lay outside the gene matches. CDR3 protein: CASSGLAGASTDTQYF. DNA of the CDR3: TGTGCCAGCAGTGGACTAGCGGGAGCTAGCACAGATACGCAGTATTTT.

This clone was observed a handful of times. The gene calls are TRBV6-5 and TRBJ2-1, with TRBD2 as a possible D gene (5 bases). CDR1 and CDR2 from the germline V gene are MNHEY and SVGAGI. The CDR3 sequence is 12 residues long. Deletions cut 7 bases from V and 10 bases from J, with 14 bases between. The CDR3 spells CASKSTKREQFF. In DNA, the CDR3 is TGTGCCAGCAAATCGACAAAGCGGGAGCAGTTCTTC.

The chain couples TRBV29-1 to TRBJ2-7; 7 bases match TRBD2. Germline V gives CDR1 SQVTM, CDR2 ANQGSEA. Unmatched junction bases numbered 8, after V lost 7 bases and J lost 2 bases. The CDR3 is 13 amino acids. The CDR3 bases are TGCAGCGCACAAACCGGGACTACCTACGAGCAGTACTTC. Protein sequence: CSAQTGTTYEQYF.